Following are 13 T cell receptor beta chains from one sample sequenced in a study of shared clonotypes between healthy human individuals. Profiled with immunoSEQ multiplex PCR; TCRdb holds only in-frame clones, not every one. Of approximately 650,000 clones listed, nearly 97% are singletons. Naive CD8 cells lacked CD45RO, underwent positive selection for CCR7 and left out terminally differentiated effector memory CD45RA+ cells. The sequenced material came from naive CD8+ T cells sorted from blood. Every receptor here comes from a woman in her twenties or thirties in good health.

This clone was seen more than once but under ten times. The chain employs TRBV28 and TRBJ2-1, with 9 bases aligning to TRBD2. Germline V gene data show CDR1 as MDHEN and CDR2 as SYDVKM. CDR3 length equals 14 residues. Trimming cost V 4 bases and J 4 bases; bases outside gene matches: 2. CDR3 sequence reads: CASSWTSVYNEQFF. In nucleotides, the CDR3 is TGTGCCAGCAGTTGGACTAGCGTATACAATGAGCAGTTCTTC.

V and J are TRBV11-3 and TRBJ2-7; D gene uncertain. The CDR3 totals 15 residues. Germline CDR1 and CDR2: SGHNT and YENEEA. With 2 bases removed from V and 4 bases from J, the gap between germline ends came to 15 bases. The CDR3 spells CASSLYMSAEYEQYF. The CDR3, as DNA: TGTGCCAGCAGCTTATACATGAGCGCAGAGTACGAGCAGTACTTC.

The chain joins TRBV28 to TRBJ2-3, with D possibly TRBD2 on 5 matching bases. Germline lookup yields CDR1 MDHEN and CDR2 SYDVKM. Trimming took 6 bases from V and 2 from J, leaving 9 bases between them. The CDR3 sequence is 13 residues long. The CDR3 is CASRRAYTDTQYF. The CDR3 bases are TGTGCCAGCAGGCGGGCCTACACAGATACGCAGTATTTT.

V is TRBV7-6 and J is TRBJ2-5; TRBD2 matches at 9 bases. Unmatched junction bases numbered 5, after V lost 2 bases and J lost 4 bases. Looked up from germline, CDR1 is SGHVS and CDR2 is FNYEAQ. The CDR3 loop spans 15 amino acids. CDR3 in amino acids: CASSLLAGAGETQYF. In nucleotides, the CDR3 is TGTGCCAGCAGCTTATTAGCGGGAGCTGGAGAGACCCAGTACTTC. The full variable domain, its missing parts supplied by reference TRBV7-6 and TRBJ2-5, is GAGVSQSPRYKVTKRGQDVALRCDPISGHVSLYWYRQALGQGPEFLTYFNYEAQQDKSGLPNDRFSAERPEGSISTLTIQRTEQRDSAMYRCASSLLAGAGETQYFGPGTRLLVL.

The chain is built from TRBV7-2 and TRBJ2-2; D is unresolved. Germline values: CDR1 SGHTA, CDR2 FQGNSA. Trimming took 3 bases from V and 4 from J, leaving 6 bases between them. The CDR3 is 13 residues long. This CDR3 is CASSFLPTGELFF. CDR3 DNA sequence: TGTGCCAGCAGCTTCCTTCCCACCGGGGAGCTGTTTTTT.

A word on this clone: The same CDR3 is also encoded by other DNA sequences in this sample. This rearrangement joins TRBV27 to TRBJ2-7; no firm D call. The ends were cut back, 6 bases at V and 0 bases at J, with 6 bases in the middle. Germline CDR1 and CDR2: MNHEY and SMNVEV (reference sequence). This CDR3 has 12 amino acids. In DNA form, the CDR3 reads TGTGCCAGCAGCCGAAACTCCTACGAGCAGTACTTC. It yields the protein CASSRNSYEQYF.

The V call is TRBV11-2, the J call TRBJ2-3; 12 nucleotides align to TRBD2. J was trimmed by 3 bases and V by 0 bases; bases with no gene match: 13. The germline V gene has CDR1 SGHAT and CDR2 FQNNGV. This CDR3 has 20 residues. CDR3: CASSLDRASGRARVTDTQYF. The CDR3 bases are TGTGCCAGCAGCTTAGATAGGGCTAGCGGGAGGGCCAGGGTTACAGATACGCAGTATTTT.

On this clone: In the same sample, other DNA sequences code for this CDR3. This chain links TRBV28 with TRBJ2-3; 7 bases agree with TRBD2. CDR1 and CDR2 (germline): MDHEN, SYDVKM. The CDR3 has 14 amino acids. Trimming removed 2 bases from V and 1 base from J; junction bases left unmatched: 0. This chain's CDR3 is CASSLAGGTDTQYF. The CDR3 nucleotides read TGTGCCAGCAGTTTAGCGGGAGGCACAGATACGCAGTATTTT.

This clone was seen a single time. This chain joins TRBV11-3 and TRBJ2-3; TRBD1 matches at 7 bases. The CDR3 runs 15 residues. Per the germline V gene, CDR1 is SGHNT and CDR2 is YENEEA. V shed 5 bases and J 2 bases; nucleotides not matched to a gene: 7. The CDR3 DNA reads TGTGCCAGCAGCCGAGGGGACAGCCACACAGATACGCAGTATTTT. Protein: CASSRGDSHTDTQYF.

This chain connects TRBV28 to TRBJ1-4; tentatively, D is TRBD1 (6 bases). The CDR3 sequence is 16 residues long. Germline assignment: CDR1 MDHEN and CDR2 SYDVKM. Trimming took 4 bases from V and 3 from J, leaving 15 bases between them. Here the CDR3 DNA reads TGTGCCAGCAGTTCCCCCCAGGGGACGCCTAATGAAAAACTGTTTTTT. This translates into CASSSPQGTPNEKLFF.

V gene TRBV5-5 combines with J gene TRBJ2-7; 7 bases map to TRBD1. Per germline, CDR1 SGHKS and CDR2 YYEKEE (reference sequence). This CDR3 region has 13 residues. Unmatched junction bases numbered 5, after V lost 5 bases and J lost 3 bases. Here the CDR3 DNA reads TGTGCCAGCAGGGGACAGCCCCTCTACGAGCAGTACTTC. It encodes CASRGQPLYEQYF. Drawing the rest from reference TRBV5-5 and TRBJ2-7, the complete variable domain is DAGVTQSPTHLIKTRGQQVTLRCSPISGHKSVSWYQQVLGQGPQFIFQYYEKEERGRGNFPDRFSARQFPNYSSELNVNALLLGDSALYLCASRGQPLYEQYFGPGTRLTVT.

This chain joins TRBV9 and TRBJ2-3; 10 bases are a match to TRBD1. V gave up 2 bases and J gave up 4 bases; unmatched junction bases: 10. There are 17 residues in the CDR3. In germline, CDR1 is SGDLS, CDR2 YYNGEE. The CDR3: CASSVYGTGDLADTQYF. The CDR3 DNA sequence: TGTGCCAGCAGCGTCTATGGGACAGGGGATTTAGCAGATACGCAGTATTTT.

The CDR3 DNA reads as TGCGCCAGCAGTGGCCCCGGGACAGGGGGCAGCTGGGCGAACACCGGGGAGCTGTTTTTT. This sequence encodes CASSGPGTGGSWANTGELFF. J is TRBJ2-2 and V is TRBV10-2; TRBD1 aligns across 12 bases. Germline values: CDR1 WSHSY, CDR2 SAAADI. This CDR3 region has 20 residues. V shed 4 bases, J shed 0 bases, and the junction held 12 bases outside the gene matches.